In this sample, the clone carrying this T cell receptor beta chain turned up a few times. Its target is not known. J was trimmed by 5 bases and V by 2 bases; bases with no gene match: 3. Germline assignment: CDR1 DFQATT and CDR2 SNEGSKA (reference sequence). This CDR3 spans 13 amino acids. This entry belongs to a study of CD8 T cells in ankylosing spondylitis. Study-wide points: There was a TCR beta motif, made of 7 to 9 highly homologous variants, that appeared characteristic of ankylosing spondylitis blood.

The TCR beta libraries were generated through quantitative 5'-RACE incorporating molecular barcodes. A single record per CDR3 protein comes from TCRdb applying MiXCR to the 5' RACE reads. Found here are roughly 670,000 distinct CDR3 sequences, roughly 20% of them singletons; the top ten hold under 20%. The receptor was isolated from a male donor with ankylosing spondylitis. The chain carries TRBV20-1 and TRBJ1-1; TRBD1 agrees at 9 bases. Sequencing was carried out using blood, either unsorted or a sorted T cell fraction (not recorded which). In DNA form, the CDR3 reads TGCAGTGCTAGAACAGGGGGCAGAACTGAAGCTTTCTTT. It encodes CSARTGGRTEAFF.